This T cell receptor (beta chain) was retrieved from a study of identical twins. TCRdb itself ran the 5' RACE reads through MiXCR, one entry per CDR3 protein. The table has about 220,000 distinct CDR3 sequences, less than 10% seen once. Trimming pared 5 bases from V and 2 bases from J, leaving 10 bases between. The germline V gene encodes CDR1 DFQATT and CDR2 SNEGSKA (reference sequence). CDR3 length: 12 residues. V usage is TRBV20-1 and J usage is TRBJ2-7, with a tentative D call TRBD2 (5 bases). The source material was memory (CD45RO+) T cells sorted from blood. The clonotype was recovered from a woman aged 18-29 years in good health. CDR3 nucleotide sequence: TGCAGTGCTGGTCGGGGTCCCTACGAGCAGTACTTC. Translation: CSAGRGPYEQYF.